By share of the sample, the clone carrying this T cell receptor beta chain is large. This entry belongs to a study of sequential checkpoint blockade in melanoma. Germline CDR1 reads SGHDT; CDR2 reads YYEEEE. The CDR3 consists of 14 residues. V lost 0 bases to trimming and J lost 9 bases, with 13 bases between them. TCRdb's copy holds only in-frame clones and misses some; the assay was immunoSEQ multiplex PCR. Of approximately 1,500 clones listed, more than 60% are singletons. Treatment reported: randomized to nivolumab then ipilimumab (arm A) or the reverse (arm B). Sorted cells were live CD3+CD8+, lacking CD19 and CD56, from PBMCs.

The rearrangement joins TRBV5-6 to TRBJ2-1; D remains ambiguous. The receptor's source is a human patient with melanoma. Some clones in this sample may be carry-over from other donors' samples. Source: CD8+ T cells sorted from blood (inferred from file names), taken from a patient given nivolumab and ipilimumab in sequence. CDR3 amino acids: CASSLGPSPIEQFF. The DNA for the CDR3 is TGTGCCAGCAGCTTGGGGCCCTCCCCAATTGAGCAGTTCTTC. Using reference TRBV5-6 and TRBJ2-1 for the parts outside the CDR3, the full variable domain is DAGVTQSPTHLIKTRGQQVTLRCSPKSGHDTVSWYQQALGQGPQFIFQYYEEEERQRGNFPDRFSGHQFPNYSSELNVNALLLGDSALYLCASSLGPSPIEQFFGPGTRLTVL.